These T cell receptor beta chains were read from a single sample in a study of early T cells in non-severe SARS-CoV-2 infection. TCRdb analysed the 5' RACE reads with MiXCR anew, one entry per CDR3 protein. The sample includes about 84,000 distinct CDR3 sequences, roughly 12% of them seen just once. The material sequenced was whole blood. These receptors all stem from an adult who was a healthcare worker with PCR-confirmed SARS-CoV-2 infection or an uninfected control (not recorded which). CDR3s include the opening cysteine and the closing phenylalanine or tryptophan. A D gene is named only where the DNA matches it firmly. Only some rows state a clone size, as once, few, many or a class for expanded clones.

NA | TRBJ2-4 | NA | TRBV5-1 | TGCGCCAGCACCCCGATGACAGGTCCAGCCAAAAACATTCAGTACTTC | CASTPMTGPAKNIQYF
TRBD2 | TRBJ2-5 | NA | TRBV20-1 | TGCAGTGCTAGAGATCTGCGGGAGGGAGAGACCCAGTACTTC | CSARDLREGETQYF
NA | TRBJ1-1 | few | TRBV29-1 | TGCAGCGTCCTCGATACGAACACTGAAGCTTTCTTT | CSVLDTNTEAFF
TRBD2 | TRBJ2-3 | NA | TRBV29-1 | TGCAGCGTCGCGGCGGGAGCAGGTACGCAGTATTTT | CSVAAGAGTQYF
TRBD1 | TRBJ1-1 | once | TRBV28 | TGTGCCAGCGGGACGACGGGACAGGGCTTGAACACTGAAGCTTTCTTT | CASGTTGQGLNTEAFF
NA | TRBJ2-3 | few | TRBV28 | TGTGCCAGCAGTTTAGACCTTCTGACACACGATACGCAGTATTTT | CASSLDLLTHDTQYF
NA | TRBJ2-7 | NA | TRBV3-1 | TGTGCCAGCAGCCAAGATACTGGGTACGAGCAGTACTTC | CASSQDTGYEQYF
NA | TRBJ2-1 | many | TRBV4-2 | TGTGCCAGCAGCCAAGATTTCCAGGGCCGGTTGCGGGCCTACAATGAGCAGTTCTTC | CASSQDFQGRLRAYNEQFF
NA | TRBJ2-1 | medium-sized | TRBV29-1 | TGCAGCGTTGAAGGGTGGGCCCTTGGGGATGAGCAGTTCTTC | CSVEGWALGDEQFF
NA | TRBJ1-2 | NA | TRBV19 | TGTGCCAGTAGTATAGTCACGACAACCGGCTACACCTTC | CASSIVTTTGYTF
NA | TRBJ1-3 | NA | TRBV5-1 | TGCGCCAGCAGTCAGGGGAAAGGTGGAAACACCATATATTTT | CASSQGKGGNTIYF
TRBD2 | TRBJ2-3 | many | TRBV7-9 | TGTGCCAGCAGTCCTCGTGGACTAGCGACAGATACGCAGTATTTT | CASSPRGLATDTQYF
NA | TRBJ1-5 | few | TRBV28 | TGTGCCAGCACTGACAATCAGCCCCAGCATTTT | CASTDNQPQHF
TRBD2 | TRBJ2-1 | many | TRBV11-2 | TGTGCCTGCTCTAGATCAGCGGGGGGGGCATTCGATGAGCAGTTCTTC | CACSRSAGGAFDEQFF
NA | TRBJ2-5 | NA | TRBV14 | TGTGCCAGCAGCCCGATCGGAAGTGGGCAAGAGACCCAGTACTTC | CASSPIGSGQETQYF
NA | TRBJ2-7 | NA | TRBV19 | TGTGCCAGTAGTATGATGGGGAGGGAGCAGTACTTC | CASSMMGREQYF
TRBD2 | TRBJ2-1 | NA | TRBV11-2 | TGTGCCAGCAGCTCGCTAGCGGATTCTTCTAATGAGCAGTTCTTC | CASSSLADSSNEQFF
NA | TRBJ1-1 | many | TRBV28 | TGTGCCAGCAGAGAACAGGGACACACTGAAGCTTTCTTT | CASREQGHTEAFF
TRBD1 | TRBJ1-5 | many | TRBV28 | TGTGCCAGCAGCCCAGACAGGGGCGGCAATCAGCCCCAGCATTTT | CASSPDRGGNQPQHF
NA | TRBJ2-1 | few | TRBV20-1 | TGCAGTGCTAGCCAGGATGGGGGCTACAATGAGCAGTTCTTC | CSASQDGGYNEQFF
NA | TRBJ2-2 | few | TRBV10-3 | TGTGCCATCAGTGCTAACGGGGGCCCCCGAAGTGCCGGGGAGCTGTTTTTT | CAISANGGPRSAGELFF
TRBD2 | TRBJ2-7 | few | TRBV18 | TGTGCCAGCTCACGGACTAGCGGTCCCTACGAGCAGTACTTC | CASSRTSGPYEQYF
TRBD2 | TRBJ2-2 | NA | TRBV5-1 | TGCGCCAGCAGCTTACAGCCAGCGGGGGCGAACACCGGGGAGCTGTTTTTT | CASSLQPAGANTGELFF
NA | TRBJ1-3 | many | TRBV3-1 | TGTGCCAGCAGCCGGTCAGGGTTTGGGGGAAACACCATATATTTT | CASSRSGFGGNTIYF
NA | TRBJ2-1 | few | TRBV2 | TGTGCCACCCATTCACAGGGCGGCAATGAGCAGTTCTTC | CATHSQGGNEQFF
NA | TRBJ1-1 | many | TRBV11-2 | TGTGCCAGCAGCTTGCCGGTTTCTGAAGCTTTCTTT | CASSLPVSEAFF
TRBD2 | TRBJ2-1 | NA | TRBV7-3 | TGTGCCAGCAGCCTCCAAGCTAGCGGTTCAAATGAGCAGTTCTTC | CASSLQASGSNEQFF
NA | TRBJ2-5 | many | TRBV28 | TGTGCCAGCAGTTTGGCAGTGCTGAAGACCCAGTACTTC | CASSLAVLKTQYF
NA | TRBJ2-5 | many | TRBV11-2 | TGTGCCAGCAGCTTATACCAGGGTCGGGACTACCAAGAGACCCAGTACTTC | CASSLYQGRDYQETQYF
TRBD2 | TRBJ2-3 | many | TRBV25-1 | TGTGCCAGCAGTCCCGGACTAGCGGTAGAGAGAGATACGCAGTATTTT | CASSPGLAVERDTQYF
NA | TRBJ2-2 | NA | TRBV28 | TGTGCCAGCAGTCCCGGAGGACTACGGGAGCTGTTTTTT | CASSPGGLRELFF
TRBD2 | TRBJ2-2 | few | TRBV5-5 | TGTGCCAGCAGCACCGGGACTAGCGGGAGAGAGAGGCCCGGGGAGCTGTTTTTT | CASSTGTSGRERPGELFF
NA | TRBJ1-6 | many | TRBV19 | TGTGCCAGTAGTATAGATAAGGATTTTGGAGCTAATTCACCCCTCCACTTT | CASSIDKDFGANSPLHF
NA | TRBJ2-3 | NA | TRBV7-3 | TGTGCCAGCAGCTTAGAATATGGTACAGATACGCAGTATTTT | CASSLEYGTDTQYF
TRBD1 | TRBJ2-7 | many | TRBV7-8 | TGTGCCAGCAGCGCCCTGGGGGGACAGGCCACCTACGAGCAGTACTTC | CASSALGGQATYEQYF